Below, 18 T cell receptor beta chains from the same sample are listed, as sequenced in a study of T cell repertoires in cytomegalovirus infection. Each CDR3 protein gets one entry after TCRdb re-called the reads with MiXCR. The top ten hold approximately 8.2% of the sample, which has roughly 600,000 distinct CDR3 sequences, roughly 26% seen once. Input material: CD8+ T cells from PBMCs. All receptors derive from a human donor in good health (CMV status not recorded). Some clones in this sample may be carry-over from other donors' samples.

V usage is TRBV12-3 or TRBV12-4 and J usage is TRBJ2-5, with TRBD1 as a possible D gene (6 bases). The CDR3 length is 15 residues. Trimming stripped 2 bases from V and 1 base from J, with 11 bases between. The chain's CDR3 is CASSLLGDTQETQYF. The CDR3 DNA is TGTGCCAGCAGTTTATTGGGGGACACCCAAGAGACCCAGTACTTC.

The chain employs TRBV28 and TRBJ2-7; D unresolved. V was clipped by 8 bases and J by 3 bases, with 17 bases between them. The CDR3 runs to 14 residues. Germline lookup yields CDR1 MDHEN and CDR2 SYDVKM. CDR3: CASAYSQRFYEQYV. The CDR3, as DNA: TGTGCCAGCGCGTACTCCCAGCGATTCTACGAGCAGTACGTC.

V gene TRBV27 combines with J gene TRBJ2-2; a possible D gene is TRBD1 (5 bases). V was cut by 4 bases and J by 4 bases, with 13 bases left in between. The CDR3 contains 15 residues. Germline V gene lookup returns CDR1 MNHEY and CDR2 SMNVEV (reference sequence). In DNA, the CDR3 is TGTGCCAGCAGTTGGTCCCTTGGGGCCACCGGGGAGCTGTTTTTT. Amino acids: CASSWSLGATGELFF.

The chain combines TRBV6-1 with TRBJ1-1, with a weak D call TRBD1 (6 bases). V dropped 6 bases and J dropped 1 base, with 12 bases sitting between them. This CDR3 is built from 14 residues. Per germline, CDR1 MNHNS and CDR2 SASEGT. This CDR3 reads CASRYGGGNTEAFF. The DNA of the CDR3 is TGTGCCAGCAGGTACGGAGGGGGGAACACTGAAGCTTTCTTT.

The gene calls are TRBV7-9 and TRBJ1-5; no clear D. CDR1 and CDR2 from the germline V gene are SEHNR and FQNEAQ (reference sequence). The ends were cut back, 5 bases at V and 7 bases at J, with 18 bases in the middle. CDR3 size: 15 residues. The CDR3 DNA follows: TGTGCCAGCAGCCAGGCGGGCGGACTTGGACAGCCCCAGCATTTT. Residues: CASSQAGGLGQPQHF.

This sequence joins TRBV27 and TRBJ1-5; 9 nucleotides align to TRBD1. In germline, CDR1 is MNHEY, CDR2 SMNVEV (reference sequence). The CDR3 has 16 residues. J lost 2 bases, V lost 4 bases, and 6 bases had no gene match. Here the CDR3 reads CASSSLGQGGNQPQHF. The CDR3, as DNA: TGTGCCAGCAGTTCCCTGGGACAGGGTGGCAATCAGCCCCAGCATTTT.

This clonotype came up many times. The CDR3 bases are TGTGCCAGCAGTCAGACTAGCGGGGCCTACTCCTACAATGAGCAGTTCTTC. Protein: CASSQTSGAYSYNEQFF. The chain couples TRBV7-2 to TRBJ2-1, with 11 bases fitting TRBD2. V was clipped by 6 bases and J by 0 bases; unmatched bases: 7. The CDR3 has 17 amino acids. CDR1 and CDR2 from the germline V gene are SGHTA and FQGNSA.

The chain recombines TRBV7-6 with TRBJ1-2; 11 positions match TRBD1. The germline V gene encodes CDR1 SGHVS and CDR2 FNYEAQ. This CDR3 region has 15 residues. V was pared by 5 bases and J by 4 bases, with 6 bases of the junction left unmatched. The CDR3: CASSPDRGPAYGYTF. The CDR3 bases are TGTGCCAGCAGCCCGGACAGGGGGCCTGCCTATGGCTACACCTTC.

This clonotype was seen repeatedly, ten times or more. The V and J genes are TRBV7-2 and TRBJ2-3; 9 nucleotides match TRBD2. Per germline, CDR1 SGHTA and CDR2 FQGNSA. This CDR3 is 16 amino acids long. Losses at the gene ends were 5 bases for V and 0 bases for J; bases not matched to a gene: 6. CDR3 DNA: TGTGCCAGCAGCCCCGAGGCGGGGGGGAGCACAGATACGCAGTATTTT. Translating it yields CASSPEAGGSTDTQYF.

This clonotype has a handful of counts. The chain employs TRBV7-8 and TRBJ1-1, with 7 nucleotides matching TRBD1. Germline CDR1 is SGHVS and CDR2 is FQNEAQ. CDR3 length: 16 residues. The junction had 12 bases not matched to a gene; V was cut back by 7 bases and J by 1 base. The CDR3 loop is CASNLDRVGGNTEAFF. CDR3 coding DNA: TGTGCCAGCAATCTTGACAGGGTCGGGGGGAACACTGAAGCTTTCTTT.

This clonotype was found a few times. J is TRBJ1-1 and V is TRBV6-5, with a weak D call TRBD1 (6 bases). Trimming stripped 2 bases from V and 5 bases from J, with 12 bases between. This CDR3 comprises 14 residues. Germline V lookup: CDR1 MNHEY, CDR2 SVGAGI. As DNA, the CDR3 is TGTGCCAGCAGTTACACTAATAGGGGGACTGAAGCTTTCTTT. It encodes CASSYTNRGTEAFF.

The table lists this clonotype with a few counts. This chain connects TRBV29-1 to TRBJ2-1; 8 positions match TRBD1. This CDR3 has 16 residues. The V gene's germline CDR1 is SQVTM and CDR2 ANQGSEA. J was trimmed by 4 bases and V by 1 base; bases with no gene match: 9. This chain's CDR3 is CSVEGGLTGGYNEQFF. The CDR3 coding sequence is TGCAGCGTTGAAGGGGGTTTAACAGGGGGTTACAATGAGCAGTTCTTC.

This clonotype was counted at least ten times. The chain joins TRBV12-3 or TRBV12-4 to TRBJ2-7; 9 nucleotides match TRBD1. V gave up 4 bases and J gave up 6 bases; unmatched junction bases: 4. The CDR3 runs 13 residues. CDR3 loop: CASSSTGGSEQYF. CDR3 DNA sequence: TGTGCCAGCAGTTCGACAGGGGGTAGCGAGCAGTACTTC.

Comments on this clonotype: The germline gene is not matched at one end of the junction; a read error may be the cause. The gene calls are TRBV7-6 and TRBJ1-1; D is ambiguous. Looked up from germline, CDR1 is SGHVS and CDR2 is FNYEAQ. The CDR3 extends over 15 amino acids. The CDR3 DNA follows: TGTGCCAGCGGCTTAGCGGCAGCCTCTCCCTCTGAAGCTTTCTTT. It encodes CASGLAAASPSEAFF.

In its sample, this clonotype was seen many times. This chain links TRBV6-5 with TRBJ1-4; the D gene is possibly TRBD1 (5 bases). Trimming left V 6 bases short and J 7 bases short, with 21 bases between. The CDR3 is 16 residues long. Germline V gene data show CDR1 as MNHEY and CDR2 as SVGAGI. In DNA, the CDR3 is TGTGCCAGCAGAAAATTCGACAGAGGAGGGGTTGAAAAACTGTTTTTT. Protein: CASRKFDRGGVEKLFF.

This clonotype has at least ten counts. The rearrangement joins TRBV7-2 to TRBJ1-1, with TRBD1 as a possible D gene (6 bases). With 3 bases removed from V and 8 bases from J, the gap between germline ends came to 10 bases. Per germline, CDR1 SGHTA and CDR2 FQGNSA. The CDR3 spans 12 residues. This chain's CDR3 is CASSFFDREAFF. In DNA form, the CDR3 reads TGTGCCAGCAGCTTCTTCGACAGGGAAGCTTTCTTT.

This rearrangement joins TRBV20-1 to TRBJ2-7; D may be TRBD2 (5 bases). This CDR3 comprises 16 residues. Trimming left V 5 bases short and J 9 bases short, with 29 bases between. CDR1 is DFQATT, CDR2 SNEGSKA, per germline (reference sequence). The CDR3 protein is CSADRITDRPREGQYF. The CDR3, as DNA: TGCAGTGCTGATCGTATAACTGACCGCCCGAGGGAAGGGCAGTACTTC.

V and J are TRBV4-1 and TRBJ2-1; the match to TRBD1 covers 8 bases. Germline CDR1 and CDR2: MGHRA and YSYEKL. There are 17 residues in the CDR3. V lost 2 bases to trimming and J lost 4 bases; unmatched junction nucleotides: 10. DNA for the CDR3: TGCGCCAGCAGCCAAAAGCCACCGGGACAGGAGTACAATGAGCAGTTCTTC. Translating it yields CASSQKPPGQEYNEQFF.